One and the same sample provided the 28 T cell receptor beta chains below, sequenced in a study of blood T cell repertoires in COVID-19. Sequencing was performed with immunoSEQ multiplex PCR; in TCRdb, only in-frame clones are kept and a portion is missing. The top ten hold around 15% of the sample, which has about 150,000 clones, 75% to 90% seen once. The sample comprised peripheral blood. The source is a man younger than 35 with COVID-19, enrolled during active disease.

This chain links TRBV7-3 with TRBJ2-1; 7 bases are shared with TRBD2. J lost 1 base, V lost 5 bases, and 11 bases had no gene match. The CDR3 is 17 residues long. Germline loops: CDR1 SGHTA, CDR2 FQGTGA. The CDR3 here is CASSVLPLASSYNEQFF. The CDR3 DNA reads TGTGCCAGCAGCGTACTTCCACTAGCGTCATCCTACAATGAGCAGTTCTTC.

The rearrangement links TRBV5-8 to TRBJ2-2; TRBD2 aligns across 7 bases. The J segment lost 3 bases and the V segment lost 4 bases, leaving 6 bases of the junction unmatched. The germline V gene encodes CDR1 SGHTS and CDR2 YDEGEE. This CDR3 spans 15 amino acids. The CDR3 region has the DNA TGTGCCAGCAGCACACTAGCGCCGTACACCGGGGAGCTGTTTTTT. Translated, it gives CASSTLAPYTGELFF.

This chain joins TRBV9 and TRBJ2-3; 12 bases fit TRBD2. The CDR3 is 17 amino acids. The V segment lost 3 bases and the J segment 5 bases; nucleotides outside the gene matches: 10. Germline CDR1 reads SGDLS; CDR2 reads YYNGEE. DNA for the CDR3: TGTGCCAGCAGCGCTCACCAACCGGGACTAGCGGGAGATACGCAGTATTTT. Translation: CASSAHQPGLAGDTQYF.

This rearrangement joins TRBV12-2 to TRBJ1-2. TRBV12-2 is a recognized pseudogene. The CDR3 is 16 residues long. In DNA, the CDR3 is TGTGCAAGTCGCTTTTCGGGGGGTGGGGACACTCTTGGCTACACCTTC. It translates to CASRFSGGGDTLGYTF.

J is TRBJ2-7 and V is TRBV5-6; TRBD2 aligns across 8 bases. The ends lost 4 bases at V and 2 bases at J; junction bases unmatched: 11. The CDR3 contains 16 residues. Germline CDR1 reads SGHDT; CDR2 reads YYEEEE. The CDR3 loop is CASSPVAGLLTYEQYF. Here the CDR3 DNA reads TGTGCCAGCAGCCCGGTAGCGGGACTGCTTACCTACGAGCAGTACTTC.

CDR3 amino acids: CASSQRAGYEQYF. CDR3 DNA: TGTGCCAGTAGCCAGCGGGCGGGCTACGAGCAGTACTTC. The rearrangement uses TRBV19 and TRBJ2-7, with TRBD2 as a possible D gene (6 bases). The germline gives CDR1 LNHDA, CDR2 SQIVND (reference sequence). This CDR3 has 13 residues. V was clipped by 6 bases and J by 3 bases, with 12 bases between them.

This chain joins TRBV4-3 and TRBJ2-1; 12 bases map to TRBD2. Trimming cost V 1 base and J 4 bases; bases outside gene matches: 2. Germline-derived CDR1 and CDR2 are LGHNA and YSLEER. The CDR3 is 16 amino acids. As DNA, the CDR3 is TGCGCCAGCAGCCAAGGTGGACTAGCGGGATACAATGAGCAGTTCTTC. Protein product: CASSQGGLAGYNEQFF.

This chain uses TRBV9 with TRBJ1-5; D gene uncertain. The CDR3 totals 14 residues. V was trimmed by 2 bases and J by 5 bases, leaving 11 bases between them. The germline V gene has CDR1 SGDLS and CDR2 YYNGEE. As DNA, the CDR3 is TGTGCCAGCAGCGTTGGGCAGCGGGATCAGCCCCAGCATTTT. Its translation is CASSVGQRDQPQHF.

V gene TRBV7-2 combines with J gene TRBJ2-3; D might be TRBD1 (5 bases). V dropped 1 base and J dropped 0 bases, with 17 bases sitting between them. CDR1 is SGHTA and CDR2 is FQGNSA in the germline V gene. The CDR3 runs to 18 residues. CDR3 amino acids: CASSLGAGKGSSTDTQYF. Written as DNA, the CDR3 is TGTGCCAGCAGCTTAGGGGCAGGGAAAGGGTCTAGCACAGATACGCAGTATTTT.

This rearrangement joins TRBV7-3 to TRBJ2-7; 8 bases map to TRBD1. The CDR3 has 15 amino acids. Germline CDR1 and CDR2: SGHTA and FQGTGA. Trimming at V came to 2 bases and at J to 5 bases, leaving 8 bases not matched to a gene. CDR3 in amino acids: CASSLRQGTPHEQYF. CDR3 bases: TGTGCCAGCAGCTTACGACAGGGGACCCCCCACGAGCAGTACTTC.

The J gene is TRBJ1-5, the V gene TRBV5-1; D might be TRBD1 (5 bases). The CDR3 has 16 amino acids. The germline V gene encodes CDR1 SGHRS and CDR2 YFSETQ. With 0 bases removed from V and 2 bases from J, the gap between germline ends came to 12 bases. As DNA, the CDR3 is TGCGCCAGCAGCTTGGCAGGGCTTACGGGCAATCAGCCCCAGCATTTT. As protein: CASSLAGLTGNQPQHF.

The chain has TRBV6-5 and TRBJ1-5, with D uncertain. Looked up from germline, CDR1 is MNHEY and CDR2 is SVGAGI. The CDR3 loop spans 15 amino acids. The V gene lost 6 bases and the J gene lost 4 bases, with 16 bases spanning the gap. For the CDR3, the DNA is TGTGCCAGCAGAGAGAGGCCTGGTGAGAATCAGCCCCAGCATTTT. This gives the protein CASRERPGENQPQHF.

This clone was counted a single time. This chain uses TRBV6-1 with TRBJ2-7; D may be TRBD1 (6 bases). This CDR3 region has 15 residues. Germline V gene lookup returns CDR1 MNHNS and CDR2 SASEGT. The V gene lost 2 bases and the J gene lost 0 bases, with 11 bases spanning the gap. This CDR3 is CASSELDSNSYEQYF. The CDR3 region has the DNA TGTGCCAGCAGTGAACTGGACAGCAACTCCTACGAGCAGTACTTC.

The rearrangement uses TRBV11-2 and TRBJ2-2, with D perhaps matching TRBD2 (6 bases). With 5 bases removed from V and 1 base from J, the gap between germline ends came to 11 bases. This CDR3 spans 15 amino acids. Germline-derived CDR1 and CDR2 are SGHAT and FQNNGV. The CDR3: CASSPGTVNTGELFF. The CDR3 nucleotides are TGTGCCAGCAGCCCCGGGACTGTGAACACCGGGGAGCTGTTTTTT.

This clone was observed once. CDR3 bases: TGTGCCAGCAGCTACCAGGGATCCGGCTCTGGAAACACCATATATTTT. This encodes CASSYQGSGSGNTIYF. The chain is built from TRBV11-2 and TRBJ1-3; D is perhaps TRBD1 (5 bases). CDR3 length: 16 residues. Germline V gene sequence: CDR1 SGHAT, CDR2 FQNNGV. Trimming cost V 4 bases and J 0 bases, with 13 bases left between them.

This chain connects TRBV11-2 to TRBJ2-7, with D perhaps TRBD1 (6 bases). The germline CDR1 and CDR2 sequences are SGHAT and FQNNGV. V was clipped by 0 bases and J by 3 bases, with 12 bases between them. This CDR3 has 15 residues. The CDR3 protein is CASSLETGPHYEQYF. Written as DNA, the CDR3 is TGTGCCAGCAGCTTAGAGACAGGCCCACACTACGAGCAGTACTTC.

The chain employs TRBV6-2 or TRBV6-3 and TRBJ2-6; the D is unclear. V lost 2 bases and J lost 0, with 8 bases in between. The CDR3 sequence is 16 residues long. Germline lookup yields CDR1 MNHEY and CDR2 SVGEGT. CDR3 nucleotide sequence: TGTGCCAGCAGTTACCCAACGGGCTCTGGGGCCAACGTCCTGACTTTC. It encodes CASSYPTGSGANVLTF.

This chain uses TRBV7-2 with TRBJ1-2; D not certain. This CDR3 has 13 residues. Germline assignment: CDR1 SGHTA and CDR2 FQGNSA. V gave up 3 bases and J gave up 2 bases, with 7 bases separating them. The CDR3 DNA is TGTGCCAGCAGCTTGGCATTGAACTATGGCTACACCTTC. It specifies CASSLALNYGYTF.

The chain carries TRBV19 and TRBJ2-2, with D possibly matching TRBD2 (6 bases). Trimming removed 2 bases from V and 4 bases from J, with 11 bases in between. The CDR3 extends over 15 amino acids. Germline loops: CDR1 LNHDA, CDR2 SQIVND (reference sequence). CDR3 bases: TGTGCCAGTAGTATATGGGGGAGGAGCACCGGGGAGCTGTTTTTT. It encodes CASSIWGRSTGELFF.

This chain connects TRBV28 to TRBJ1-1; 9 nucleotides match TRBD1. The germline V gene encodes CDR1 MDHEN and CDR2 SYDVKM. The trim removed 6 bases at V and 2 bases at J, leaving 10 bases unmatched. The CDR3 loop spans 16 amino acids. The CDR3 sequence is CASSYLPGQGNTEAFF. The CDR3 region has the DNA TGTGCCAGCAGCTATCTCCCGGGACAGGGAAACACTGAAGCTTTCTTT.

The chain has TRBV19 and TRBJ2-7; D perhaps matches TRBD1 (6 bases). V was trimmed by 8 bases and J by 2 bases, leaving 16 bases between them. Germline CDR1 and CDR2: LNHDA and SQIVND (reference sequence). This CDR3 has 14 amino acids. Here the CDR3 DNA reads TGTGCCAGTGGGGGCCGGGACCGAGCCTACGAGCAGTACTTC. Encoded protein: CASGGRDRAYEQYF.

The V gene is TRBV12-3 or TRBV12-4, the J gene TRBJ1-5, with TRBD1 as a possible D gene (5 bases). The ends were cut back, 3 bases at V and 5 bases at J, with 8 bases in the middle. CDR3 length: 13 amino acids. The CDR3 protein is CASSFGGDQPQHF. CDR3 DNA sequence: TGTGCCAGCAGTTTTGGGGGGGATCAGCCCCAGCATTTT.

This clone was observed once. CDR3 bases: TGTGCCAGCAGCGTAGGAGGGGGCTCGGGGGATGAGCAGTTCTTC. Translated, it gives CASSVGGGSGDEQFF. The V and J genes are TRBV9 and TRBJ2-1, with a weak D call TRBD1 (7 bases). The CDR3 runs to 15 residues. With 0 bases removed from V and 8 bases from J, the gap between germline ends came to 15 bases. Germline lookup yields CDR1 SGDLS and CDR2 YYNGEE.

The chain combines TRBV19 with TRBJ1-1; tentative D call: TRBD1 (6 bases). The CDR3 consists of 14 residues. Germline V gene data show CDR1 as LNHDA and CDR2 as SQIVND (reference sequence). The V end was cut by 8 bases, the J end by 0 bases, with 13 bases between. This CDR3 is CASDVGGLNTEAFF. The CDR3 DNA reads as TGTGCCAGTGATGTCGGGGGGCTGAACACTGAAGCTTTCTTT.

This chain joins TRBV7-3 and TRBJ2-1, with 13 bases identical to TRBD2. Trimming at V came to 5 bases and at J to 6 bases, leaving 10 bases not matched to a gene. Germline CDR1 and CDR2: SGHTA and FQGTGA. The CDR3 spans 17 residues. CDR3 residues: CASSTLAGGPLRNEQFF. The CDR3, as DNA: TGTGCCAGCAGCACACTAGCGGGAGGGCCCTTGCGCAATGAGCAGTTCTTC. The variable domain in full, with the rest retrieved from reference TRBV7-3 and TRBJ2-1, is GAGVSQTPSNKVTEKGKYVELRCDPISGHTALYWYRQSLGQGPEFLIYFQGTGAADDSGLPNDRFFAVRPEGSVSTLKIQRTERGDSAVYLCASSTLAGGPLRNEQFFGPGTRLTVL.

The chain combines TRBV2 with TRBJ2-7; maybe TRBD1 (5 bases). Trimming shortened V by 7 bases and J by 6 bases, and 19 bases separated the two germline ends. The CDR3 is made up of 14 amino acids. Germline CDR1 SNHLY, CDR2 FYNNEI. CDR3 sequence reads: CASNLWQGLGEQYF. CDR3 coding DNA: TGTGCCAGCAACCTGTGGCAGGGATTAGGCGAGCAGTACTTC.

V gene TRBV19 combines with J gene TRBJ1-1; D is possibly TRBD1 (6 bases). V shed 6 bases and J shed 1 base, with 18 bases lying between them. The CDR3 runs to 16 residues. Germline V gene data show CDR1 as LNHDA and CDR2 as SQIVND (reference sequence). DNA for the CDR3: TGTGCCAGTAGAGACCCTCCAGACAGGAGGAACACTGAAGCTTTCTTT. Translation gives CASRDPPDRRNTEAFF.

The rearrangement joins TRBV7-9 to TRBJ2-7; D is unresolved. Germline-derived CDR1 and CDR2 are SEHNR and FQNEAQ (reference sequence). Trimming pared 4 bases from V and 6 bases from J, leaving 10 bases between. The CDR3 spans 12 residues. CDR3 in DNA: TGTGCCAGCAGCTCCGGTGGTTCCGAGCAGTACTTC. Encoded protein: CASSSGGSEQYF. Using reference TRBV7-9 and TRBJ2-7 for the parts outside the CDR3, the full variable domain is DTGVSQNPRHKITKRGQNVTFRCDPISEHNRLYWYRQTLGQGPEFLTYFQNEAQLEKSRLLSDRFSAERPKGSFSTLEIQRTEQGDSAMYLCASSSGGSEQYFGPGTRLTVT.